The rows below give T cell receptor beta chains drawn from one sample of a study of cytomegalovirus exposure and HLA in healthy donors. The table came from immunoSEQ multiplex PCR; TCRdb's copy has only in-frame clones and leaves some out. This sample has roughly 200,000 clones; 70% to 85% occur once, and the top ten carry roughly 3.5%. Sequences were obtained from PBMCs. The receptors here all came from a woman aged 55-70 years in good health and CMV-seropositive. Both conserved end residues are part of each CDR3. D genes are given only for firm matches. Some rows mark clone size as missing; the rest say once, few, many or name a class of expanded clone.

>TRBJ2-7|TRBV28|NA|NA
TGTGCCAGCAGTTTGGTTGGACAGCCCTACGAGCAGTACTTC
CASSLVGQPYEQYF
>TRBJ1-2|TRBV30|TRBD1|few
TGTGCCTGGAGTCCCAGGGGGGACTATGGCTACACCTTC
CAWSPRGDYGYTF
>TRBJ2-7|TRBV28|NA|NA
TGTGCCAGCAGTTTATTGGGCAGGGTGTCCTCCTACGAGCAGTACTTC
CASSLLGRVSSYEQYF
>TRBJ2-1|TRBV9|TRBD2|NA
TGTGCCAGCAGCGTGAGCGGGGCTGAGCAGTTCTTC
CASSVSGAEQFF
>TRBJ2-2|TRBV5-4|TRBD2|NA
TGTGCCAGCAGCTTGGCAGGACTAGCGGGAGCCGGGGAGCTGTTTTTT
CASSLAGLAGAGELFF
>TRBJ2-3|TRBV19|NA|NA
TGTGCCAGTAGTATAGATCTCGACAAAATCACAGATACGCAGTATTTT
CASSIDLDKITDTQYF
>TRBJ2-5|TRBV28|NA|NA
TGTGCCAGCACCCCGGCATGGGGCACGACGACCCAGTACTTC
CASTPAWGTTTQYF
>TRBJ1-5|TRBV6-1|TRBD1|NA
TGTGCCAGCAGTATGACAGGGGGCAATCAGCCCCAGCATTTT
CASSMTGGNQPQHF
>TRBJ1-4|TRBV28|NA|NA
TGTGCCAGCAGTGTACAGGGTACAGATGAAAAACTGTTTTTT
CASSVQGTDEKLFF
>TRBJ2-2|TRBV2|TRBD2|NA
TGTGCCAGCAGCAGACTAGCGGGAGTAGGTGGGGAGCTGTTTTTT
CASSRLAGVGGELFF
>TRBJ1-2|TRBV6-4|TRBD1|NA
TGTGCCAGCAGTGGAGGGGGGACAGCGACCGGCGGCTACACCTTC
CASSGGGTATGGYTF
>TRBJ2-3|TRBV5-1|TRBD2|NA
TGCGCCAGCCTAGCGGGGGGGCCCTCTAGCACAGATACGCAGTATTTT
CASLAGGPSSTDTQYF
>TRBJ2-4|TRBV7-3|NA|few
TGTGCCAGCAGCTTAGAGGGAACGGGGAACATTCAGTACTTC
CASSLEGTGNIQYF
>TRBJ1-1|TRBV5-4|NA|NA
TGTGCCAGCAGCTTGTTCGGGGGATTCACTGAAGCTTTCTTT
CASSLFGGFTEAFF
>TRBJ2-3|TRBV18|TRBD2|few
TGTGCCAGCTCACCCAGACTAGCGGATAGCACAGATACGCAGTATTTT
CASSPRLADSTDTQYF
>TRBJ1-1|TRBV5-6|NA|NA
TGTGCCAGCAGCTTGTGGGGTCGGGGGAACACTGAAGCTTTCTTT
CASSLWGRGNTEAFF
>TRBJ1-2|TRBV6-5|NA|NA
TGTGCCAGCACCGGGGGGGGGTTCTATGGCTACACCTTC
CASTGGGFYGYTF